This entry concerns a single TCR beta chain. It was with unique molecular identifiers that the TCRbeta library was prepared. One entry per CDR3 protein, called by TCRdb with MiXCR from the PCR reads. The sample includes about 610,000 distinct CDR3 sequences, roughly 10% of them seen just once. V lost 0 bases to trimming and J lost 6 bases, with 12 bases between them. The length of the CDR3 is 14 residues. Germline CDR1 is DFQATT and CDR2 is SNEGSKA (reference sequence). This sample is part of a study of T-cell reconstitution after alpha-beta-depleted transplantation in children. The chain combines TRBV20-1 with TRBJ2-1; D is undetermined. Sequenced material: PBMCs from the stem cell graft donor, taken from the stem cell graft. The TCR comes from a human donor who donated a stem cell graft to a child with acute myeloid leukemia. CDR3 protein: CSARDSGSFNEQFF. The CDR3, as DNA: TGCAGTGCTAGAGATTCGGGCTCTTTCAATGAGCAGTTCTTC.